These T cell receptor beta chains were read from a single sample in a study of blood T cell repertoires in COVID-19. Generated by immunoSEQ multiplex PCR, the TCRdb table keeps only in-frame clones and is missing some. The repertoire holds approximately 90,000 clones, 80% to 90% seen once, with approximately 18% in the top ten. Material for sequencing was peripheral blood. All receptors come from a woman of 80 years or more with acute or convalescent COVID-19. CDR3s include the opening cysteine and the closing phenylalanine or tryptophan. Each record gives: V gene, J gene, D gene, clone size, CDR3 DNA, CDR3 protein. The D gene is left open where the match is weak. The listing skips clone size in some rows; elsewhere it reads once, few, many or a size class.

v_gene: TRBV5-1; j_gene: TRBJ2-2; d_gene: TRBD2; abundance: once; CDR3nt: TGCGCCAGCAGCCCCCGGCTAGCGGGCCTGAACACCGGGGAGCTGTTTTTT; CDR3aa: CASSPRLAGLNTGELFF
v_gene: TRBV3-1/TRBV3-2; j_gene: TRBJ1-6; d_gene: NA; abundance: NA; CDR3nt: TGTGCCAGCAGCCCCACGTCAACCAGGACCAGGGCGTCTGGTTCACCCCTCCACTTT; CDR3aa: CASSPTSTRTRASGSPLHF
v_gene: TRBV10-2; j_gene: TRBJ1-1; d_gene: TRBD1; abundance: NA; CDR3nt: TGCGCCAGCAGGCCGACGACAGGGGGTAATCGGGACACTGAAGCTTTCTTT; CDR3aa: CASRPTTGGNRDTEAFF
v_gene: TRBV29-1; j_gene: TRBJ2-1; d_gene: NA; abundance: NA; CDR3nt: TGCAGCGCTTGGCGGGGTTCGGAGGATGAGCAGTTCTTC; CDR3aa: CSAWRGSEDEQFF
v_gene: TRBV20-1; j_gene: TRBJ2-1; d_gene: NA; abundance: NA; CDR3nt: TGCAGTGCTAGTTTAGGGGTTGGGCAGTTCTTC; CDR3aa: CSASLGVGQFF
v_gene: TRBV7-9; j_gene: TRBJ2-7; d_gene: NA; abundance: NA; CDR3nt: TGTGCCAGCAGCTTAGGCGGGCGGGCCTACCCGCCCTACGAGCAGTACTTC; CDR3aa: CASSLGGRAYPPYEQYF
v_gene: TRBV5-6; j_gene: TRBJ2-2; d_gene: NA; abundance: NA; CDR3nt: TGTGCCAGCAGCATATCCGGGAGATTCACCGGGGAGCTGTTTTTT; CDR3aa: CASSISGRFTGELFF
v_gene: TRBV30; j_gene: TRBJ1-1; d_gene: TRBD1; abundance: few; CDR3nt: TGTGCCTGGATCCTCGGACAGGGCTTGGCTTTCTTT; CDR3aa: CAWILGQGLAFF
v_gene: TRBV6-5; j_gene: TRBJ2-7; d_gene: TRBD1; abundance: NA; CDR3nt: TGTGCCAGCAGTCGGACAGGGTCCTACGAGCAGTACTTC; CDR3aa: CASSRTGSYEQYF
v_gene: TRBV5-8; j_gene: TRBJ2-7; d_gene: TRBD2; abundance: NA; CDR3nt: TGTGCCAGCAGCTTAGTCCTCGGGACTAGGAACTACGAGCAGTACTTC; CDR3aa: CASSLVLGTRNYEQYF
v_gene: TRBV3-1/TRBV3-2; j_gene: TRBJ2-7; d_gene: TRBD2; abundance: few; CDR3nt: TGTGCCAGCAGCCTCGTCGGGGGGGATGAGCAGTACTTC; CDR3aa: CASSLVGGDEQYF
v_gene: TRBV7-7; j_gene: TRBJ1-1; d_gene: NA; abundance: once; CDR3nt: TGTGCTAGCAGCTTACAGGTGAACACTGAAGCTTTCTTT; CDR3aa: CASSLQVNTEAFF
v_gene: TRBV7-2; j_gene: TRBJ2-5; d_gene: TRBD2; abundance: NA; CDR3nt: TGTGCCAGCAGTTTCCCAGAAGGGACTAGCGGGAGAAGGACCCAGTACTTC; CDR3aa: CASSFPEGTSGRRTQYF
v_gene: TRBV3-1/TRBV3-2; j_gene: TRBJ1-5; d_gene: NA; abundance: NA; CDR3nt: TGTGCCAGCAGCCAAGATTCGGCAGGTAATCAGCCCCAGCATTTT; CDR3aa: CASSQDSAGNQPQHF
v_gene: TRBV7-9; j_gene: TRBJ1-6; d_gene: TRBD1; abundance: NA; CDR3nt: TGTGCCAGCAGCCGACAGGGGTTACCCCTCCACTTT; CDR3aa: CASSRQGLPLHF
v_gene: TRBV21-1; j_gene: TRBJ2-7; d_gene: NA; abundance: NA; CDR3nt: TGTGCCAGCAGCATTAGTCCGGGAGACGAGCAGTACTTC; CDR3aa: CASSISPGDEQYF
v_gene: TRBV28; j_gene: TRBJ1-3; d_gene: NA; abundance: once; CDR3nt: TGTGCCAGCAGTTCCCAGACAGGCTCTGGAAACACCATATATTTT; CDR3aa: CASSSQTGSGNTIYF
v_gene: TRBV6-1; j_gene: TRBJ2-3; d_gene: TRBD1; abundance: NA; CDR3nt: TGTGCCAGCAGTGAACTTAGGACAGGGACATATACGCAGTATTTT; CDR3aa: CASSELRTGTYTQYF
v_gene: TRBV27; j_gene: TRBJ2-2; d_gene: NA; abundance: NA; CDR3nt: TGTGCCAGCAGTTTTTTACAGGGAGAGGCGAACACCGGGGAGCTGTTTTTT; CDR3aa: CASSFLQGEANTGELFF
v_gene: TRBV27; j_gene: TRBJ1-6; d_gene: NA; abundance: NA; CDR3nt: TGTGCCAGCAGTTCCTCAGCGAGCTCCTATAATTCACCCCTCCACTTT; CDR3aa: CASSSSASSYNSPLHF
v_gene: TRBV5-1; j_gene: TRBJ2-3; d_gene: NA; abundance: NA; CDR3nt: TGCGCCAGCAGCGGGGGGACCACAGATACGCAGTATTTT; CDR3aa: CASSGGTTDTQYF
v_gene: TRBV6-5; j_gene: TRBJ1-3; d_gene: TRBD1; abundance: few; CDR3nt: TGTGCCAGCAGTCGACAGGGGTCCGGAAACACCATATATTTT; CDR3aa: CASSRQGSGNTIYF